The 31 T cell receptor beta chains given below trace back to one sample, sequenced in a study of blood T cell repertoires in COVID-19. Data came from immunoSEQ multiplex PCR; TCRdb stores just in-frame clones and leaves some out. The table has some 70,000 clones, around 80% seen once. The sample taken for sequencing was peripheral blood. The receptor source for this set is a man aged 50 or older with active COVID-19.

The CDR3 region has the DNA TGTGCCAGCAGCGCAGCGGGGACGAACACCGGGGAGCTGTTTTTT. Translating gives CASSAAGTNTGELFF. V and J are TRBV6-2 or TRBV6-3 and TRBJ2-2, with 7 nucleotides matching TRBD2. Germline trimming cut 6 bases from V and 0 bases from J; bases unmatched to any gene: 4. The CDR3 loop spans 15 amino acids. Germline values: CDR1 MNHEY, CDR2 SVGEGT.

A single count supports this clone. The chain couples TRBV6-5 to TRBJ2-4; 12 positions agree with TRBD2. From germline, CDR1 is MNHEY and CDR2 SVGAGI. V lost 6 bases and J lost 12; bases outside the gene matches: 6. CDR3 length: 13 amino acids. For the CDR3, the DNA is TGTGCCAGCAGCTCTAGCGGGGGGGCACATCAGTACTTC. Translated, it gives CASSSSGGAHQYF.

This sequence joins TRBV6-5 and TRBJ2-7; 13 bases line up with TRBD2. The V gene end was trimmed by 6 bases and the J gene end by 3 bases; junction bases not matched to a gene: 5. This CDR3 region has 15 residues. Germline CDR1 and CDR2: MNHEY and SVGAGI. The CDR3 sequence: CASRTRLAGGYEQYF. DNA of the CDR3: TGTGCCAGCAGGACCCGACTAGCGGGAGGCTACGAGCAGTACTTC.

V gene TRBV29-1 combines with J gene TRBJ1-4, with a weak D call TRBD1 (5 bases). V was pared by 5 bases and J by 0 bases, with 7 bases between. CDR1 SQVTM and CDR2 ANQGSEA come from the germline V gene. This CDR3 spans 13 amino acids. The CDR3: CSVRQPTNEKLFF. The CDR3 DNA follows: TGCAGCGTTAGACAGCCAACTAATGAAAAACTGTTTTTT.

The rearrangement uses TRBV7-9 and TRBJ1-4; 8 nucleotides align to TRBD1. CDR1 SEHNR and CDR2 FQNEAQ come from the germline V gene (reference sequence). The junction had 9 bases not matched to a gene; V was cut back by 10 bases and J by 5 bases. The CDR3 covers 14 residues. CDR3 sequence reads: CATPSGTGNEKLFF. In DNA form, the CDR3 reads TGTGCCACCCCATCCGGGACAGGCAATGAAAAACTGTTTTTT.

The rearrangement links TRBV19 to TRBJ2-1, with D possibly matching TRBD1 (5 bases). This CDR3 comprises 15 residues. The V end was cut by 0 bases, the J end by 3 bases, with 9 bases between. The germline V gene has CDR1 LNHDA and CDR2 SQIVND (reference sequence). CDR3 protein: CASSIDQGSYNEQFF. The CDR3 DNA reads TGTGCCAGTAGTATAGATCAGGGCAGCTACAATGAGCAGTTCTTC.

CDR3 sequence: CAISDQAPYGYTF. CDR3 nucleotides: TGTGCCATCAGTGACCAGGCCCCCTATGGCTACACCTTC. The chain carries TRBV10-3 and TRBJ1-2; the D is unclear. The V gene lost 3 bases and the J gene lost 4 bases, with 9 bases spanning the gap. CDR3 length: 13 residues. Germline CDR1 and CDR2: ENHRY and SYGVKD.

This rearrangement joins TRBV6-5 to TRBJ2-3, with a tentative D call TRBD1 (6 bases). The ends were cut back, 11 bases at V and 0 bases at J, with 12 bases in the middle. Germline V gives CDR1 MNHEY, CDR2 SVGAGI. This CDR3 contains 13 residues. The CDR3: CAVRDISTDTQYF. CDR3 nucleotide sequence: TGTGCCGTGAGGGACATTAGCACAGATACGCAGTATTTT.

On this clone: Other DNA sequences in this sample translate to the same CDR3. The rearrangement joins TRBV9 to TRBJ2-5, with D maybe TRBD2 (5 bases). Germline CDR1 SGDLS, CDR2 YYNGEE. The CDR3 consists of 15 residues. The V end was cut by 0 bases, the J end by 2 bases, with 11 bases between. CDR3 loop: CASSVEGDRQETQYF. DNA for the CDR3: TGTGCCAGCAGCGTAGAGGGAGATCGACAAGAGACCCAGTACTTC.

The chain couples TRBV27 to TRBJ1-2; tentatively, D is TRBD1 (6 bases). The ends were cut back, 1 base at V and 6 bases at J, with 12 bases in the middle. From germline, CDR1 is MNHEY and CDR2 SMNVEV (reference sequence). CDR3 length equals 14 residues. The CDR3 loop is CASSLWGQGDGYTF. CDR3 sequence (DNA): TGTGCCAGCAGTTTATGGGGGCAGGGCGATGGCTACACCTTC.

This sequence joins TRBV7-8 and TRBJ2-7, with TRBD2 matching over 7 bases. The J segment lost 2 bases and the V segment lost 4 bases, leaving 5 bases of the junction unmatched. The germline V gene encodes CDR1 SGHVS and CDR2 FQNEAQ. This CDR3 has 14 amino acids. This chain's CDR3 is CASSSRTRAYEQYF. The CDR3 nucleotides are TGTGCCAGCAGCTCTAGGACTAGGGCCTACGAGCAGTACTTC.

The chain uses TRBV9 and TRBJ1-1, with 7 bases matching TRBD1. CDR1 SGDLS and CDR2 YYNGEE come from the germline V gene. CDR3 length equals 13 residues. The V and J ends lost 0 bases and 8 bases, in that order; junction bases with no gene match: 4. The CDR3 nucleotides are TGTGCCAGCAGCGTAGAGATGGGACAGGAAGCTTTCTTT. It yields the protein CASSVEMGQEAFF. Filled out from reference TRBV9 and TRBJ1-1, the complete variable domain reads DSGVTQTPKHLITATGQRVTLRCSPRSGDLSVYWYQQSLDQGLQFLIQYYNGEERAKGNILERFSAQQFPDLHSELNLSSLELGDSALYFCASSVEMGQEAFFGQGTRLTVV.

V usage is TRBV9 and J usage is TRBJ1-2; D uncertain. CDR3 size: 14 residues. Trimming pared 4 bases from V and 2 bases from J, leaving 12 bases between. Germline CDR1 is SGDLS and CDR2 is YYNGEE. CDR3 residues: CASSSQTGNYGYTF. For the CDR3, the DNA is TGTGCCAGCAGCTCCCAGACTGGGAACTATGGCTACACCTTC.

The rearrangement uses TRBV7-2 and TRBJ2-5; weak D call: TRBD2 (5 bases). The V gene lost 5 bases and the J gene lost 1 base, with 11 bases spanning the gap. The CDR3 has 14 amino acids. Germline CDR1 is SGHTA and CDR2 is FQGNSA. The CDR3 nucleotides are TGTGCCAGCAGCCTAGACTACCCCCAAGAGACCCAGTACTTC. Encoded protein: CASSLDYPQETQYF.

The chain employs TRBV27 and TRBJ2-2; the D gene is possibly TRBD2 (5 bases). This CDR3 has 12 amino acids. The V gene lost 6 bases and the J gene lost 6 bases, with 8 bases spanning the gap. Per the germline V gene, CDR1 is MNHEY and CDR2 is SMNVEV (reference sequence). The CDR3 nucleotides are TGTGCCAGCAGGGAGGACCCCGGGGAGCTGTTTTTT. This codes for CASREDPGELFF.

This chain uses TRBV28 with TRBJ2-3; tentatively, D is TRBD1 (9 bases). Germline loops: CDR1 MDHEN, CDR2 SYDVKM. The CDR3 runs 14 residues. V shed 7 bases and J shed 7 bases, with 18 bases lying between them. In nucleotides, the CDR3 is TGTGCCAGCACGGGGGGGACAGGGCGATATACGCAGTATTTT. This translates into CASTGGTGRYTQYF.

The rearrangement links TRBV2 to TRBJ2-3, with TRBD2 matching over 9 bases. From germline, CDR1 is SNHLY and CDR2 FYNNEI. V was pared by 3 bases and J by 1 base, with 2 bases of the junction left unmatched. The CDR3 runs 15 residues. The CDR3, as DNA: TGTGCCAGCAGTGATGAGCGGGGGGGCACAGATACGCAGTATTTT. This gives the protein CASSDERGGTDTQYF. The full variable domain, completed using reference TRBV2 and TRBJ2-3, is EPEVTQTPSHQVTQMGQEVILRCVPISNHLYFYWYRQILGQKVEFLVSFYNNEISEKSEIFDDQFSVERPDGSNFTLKIRSTKLEDSAMYFCASSDERGGTDTQYFGPGTRLTVL.

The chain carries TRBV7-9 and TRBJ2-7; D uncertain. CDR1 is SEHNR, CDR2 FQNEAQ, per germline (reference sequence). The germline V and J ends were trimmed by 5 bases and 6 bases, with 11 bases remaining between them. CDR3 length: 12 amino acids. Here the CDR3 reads CASSETTSEQYF. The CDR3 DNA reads TGTGCCAGCAGCGAAACTACATCCGAGCAGTACTTC.

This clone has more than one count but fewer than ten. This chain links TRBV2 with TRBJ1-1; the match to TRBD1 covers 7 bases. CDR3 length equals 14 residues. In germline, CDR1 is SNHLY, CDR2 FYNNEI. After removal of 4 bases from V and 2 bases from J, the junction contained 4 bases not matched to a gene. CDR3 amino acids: CASSGQGGNTEAFF. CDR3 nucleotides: TGTGCCAGCAGTGGACAGGGAGGTAACACTGAAGCTTTCTTT.

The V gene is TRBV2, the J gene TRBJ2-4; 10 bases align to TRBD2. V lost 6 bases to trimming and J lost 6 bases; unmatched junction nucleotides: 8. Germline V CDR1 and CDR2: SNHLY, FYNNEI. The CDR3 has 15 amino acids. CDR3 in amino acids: CASRKSGGAANIQYF. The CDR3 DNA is TGTGCCAGCAGGAAAAGCGGGGGGGCCGCAAACATTCAGTACTTC.

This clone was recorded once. CDR3 amino acids: CASSLSTSGLAKNIQYF. In DNA form, the CDR3 reads TGTGCCAGCAGCTTATCGACTAGCGGCCTAGCCAAAAACATTCAGTACTTC. This chain uses TRBV7-9 with TRBJ2-4; TRBD2 aligns across 9 bases. There are 17 residues in the CDR3. The junction had 5 bases not matched to a gene; V was cut back by 2 bases and J by 0 bases. CDR1 and CDR2 from the germline V gene are SEHNR and FQNEAQ (reference sequence).

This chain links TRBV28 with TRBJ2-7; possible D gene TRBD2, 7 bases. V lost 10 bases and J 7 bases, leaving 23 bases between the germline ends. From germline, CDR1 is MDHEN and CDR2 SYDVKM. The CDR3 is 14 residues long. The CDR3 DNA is TGTGCCACTGCCTCGGGGGGCGGTTGGAGGGAGCAGTACTTC. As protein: CATASGGGWREQYF.

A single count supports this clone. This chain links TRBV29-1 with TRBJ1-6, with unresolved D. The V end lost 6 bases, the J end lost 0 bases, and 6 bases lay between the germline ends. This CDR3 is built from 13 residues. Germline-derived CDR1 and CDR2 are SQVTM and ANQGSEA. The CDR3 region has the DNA TGCAGCGTCCTGTACTCCTATAATTCACCCCTCCACTTT. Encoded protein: CSVLYSYNSPLHF.

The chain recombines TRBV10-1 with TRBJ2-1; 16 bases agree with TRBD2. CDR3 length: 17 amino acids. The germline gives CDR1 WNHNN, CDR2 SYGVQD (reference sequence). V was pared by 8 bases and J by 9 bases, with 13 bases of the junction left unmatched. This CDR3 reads CASPGTSGRASDSEQFF. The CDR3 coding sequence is TGCGCCAGCCCCGGGACTAGCGGGAGGGCCTCGGACAGTGAGCAGTTCTTC.

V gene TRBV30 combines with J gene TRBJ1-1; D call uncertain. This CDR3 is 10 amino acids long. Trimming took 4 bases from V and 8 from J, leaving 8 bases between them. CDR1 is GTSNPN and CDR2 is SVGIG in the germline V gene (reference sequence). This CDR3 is CAWKRLEAFF. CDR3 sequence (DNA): TGTGCCTGGAAGAGACTGGAAGCTTTCTTT.

The CDR3 DNA reads TGTGCCAGCACCCGAGGTGGCGGCCAGTACTTC. Its protein product is CASTRGGGQYF. The chain employs TRBV12-3 or TRBV12-4 and TRBJ2-5; the D is unclear. V lost 7 bases and J 10 bases, leaving 13 bases between the germline ends. CDR3 length: 11 residues.

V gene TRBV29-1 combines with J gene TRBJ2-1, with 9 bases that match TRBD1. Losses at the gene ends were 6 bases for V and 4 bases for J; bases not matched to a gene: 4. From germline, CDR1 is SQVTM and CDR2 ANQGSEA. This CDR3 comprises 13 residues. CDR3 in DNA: TGCAGCGTGGACAGGGGAACTTACAATGAGCAGTTCTTC. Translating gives CSVDRGTYNEQFF.

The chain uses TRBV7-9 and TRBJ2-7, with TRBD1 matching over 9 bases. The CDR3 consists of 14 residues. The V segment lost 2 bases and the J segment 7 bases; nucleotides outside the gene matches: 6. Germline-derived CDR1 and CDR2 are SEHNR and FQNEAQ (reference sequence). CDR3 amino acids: CASSLRDRAGEQYF. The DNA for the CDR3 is TGTGCCAGCAGCTTAAGGGACAGGGCTGGAGAGCAGTACTTC.

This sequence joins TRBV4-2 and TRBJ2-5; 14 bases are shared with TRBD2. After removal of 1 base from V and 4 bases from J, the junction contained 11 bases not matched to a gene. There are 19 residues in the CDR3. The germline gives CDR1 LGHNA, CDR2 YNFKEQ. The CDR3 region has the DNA TGTGCCAGCAGCCAAGTTGAGGGACTAGCGGGAGATGGTTCAGAGACCCAGTACTTC. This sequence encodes CASSQVEGLAGDGSETQYF.

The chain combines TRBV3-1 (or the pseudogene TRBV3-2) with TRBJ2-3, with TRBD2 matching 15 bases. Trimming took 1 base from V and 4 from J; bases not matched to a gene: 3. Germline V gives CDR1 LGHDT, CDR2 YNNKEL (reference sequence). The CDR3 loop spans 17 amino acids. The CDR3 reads CASSQVRTSGGADTQYF. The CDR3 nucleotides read TGTGCCAGCAGCCAAGTCCGGACTAGCGGGGGGGCAGATACGCAGTATTTT.

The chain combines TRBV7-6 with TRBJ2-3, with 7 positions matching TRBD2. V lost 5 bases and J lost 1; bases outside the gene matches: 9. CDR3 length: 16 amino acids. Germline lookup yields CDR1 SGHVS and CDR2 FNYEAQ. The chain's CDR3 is CASSPGGGLGTDTQYF. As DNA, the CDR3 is TGTGCCAGCAGCCCAGGCGGGGGTTTGGGCACAGATACGCAGTATTTT.